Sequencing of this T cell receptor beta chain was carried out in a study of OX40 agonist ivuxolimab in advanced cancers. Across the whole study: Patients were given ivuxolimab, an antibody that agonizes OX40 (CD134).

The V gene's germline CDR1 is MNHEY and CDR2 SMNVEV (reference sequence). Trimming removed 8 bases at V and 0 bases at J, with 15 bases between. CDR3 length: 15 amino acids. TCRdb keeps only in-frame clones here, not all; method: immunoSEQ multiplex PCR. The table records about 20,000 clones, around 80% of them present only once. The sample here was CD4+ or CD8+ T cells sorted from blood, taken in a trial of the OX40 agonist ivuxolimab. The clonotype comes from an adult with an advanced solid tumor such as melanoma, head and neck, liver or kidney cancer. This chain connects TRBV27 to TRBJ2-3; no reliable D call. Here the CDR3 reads CASRPSQTSTDTQYF. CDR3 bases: TGTGCCAGCCGCCCCTCACAGACCAGCACAGATACGCAGTATTTT.